The 5 T cell receptor beta chains below come from one sample, sequenced in a study of cytomegalovirus exposure and HLA in healthy donors. It was with 60 Vbeta and 13 Jbeta primers that the PCR ran. TCRdb's table, derived via immunoSEQ multiplex PCR, lists solely in-frame clones and lacks some. The table includes roughly 240,000 clones, 70% to 90% detected once. The sample comprised PBMCs. The receptors were sampled from a girl aged 2-10 years in good health and CMV-seronegative.

This chain links TRBV10-3 with TRBJ2-3; 7 bases align to TRBD1. There are 13 residues in the CDR3. In germline, CDR1 is ENHRY, CDR2 SYGVKD. With V trimmed by 10 bases and J by 6 bases, 10 bases remained unmatched. The chain's CDR3 is CARGEGATDTQYF. CDR3 nucleotides: TGTGCCAGAGGAGAGGGGGCAACGGATACGCAGTATTTT.

The genes are TRBV5-1 and TRBJ1-1; D ambiguous. The CDR3 runs 14 residues. Deletions cut 0 bases from V and 1 base from J, with 7 bases between. Germline assignment: CDR1 SGHRS and CDR2 YFSETQ. The CDR3 DNA follows: TGCGCCAGCAGCTTGGACACAAGGAACACTGAAGCTTTCTTT. Protein sequence: CASSLDTRNTEAFF.

V usage is TRBV11-1 and J usage is TRBJ1-1, with TRBD1 as a possible D gene (6 bases). Trimming removed 6 bases from V and 5 bases from J, with 13 bases in between. The germline gives CDR1 SGHAT, CDR2 FQDESV (reference sequence). This CDR3 contains 13 residues. CDR3 in amino acids: CASRPQGRTEAFF. CDR3 nucleotide sequence: TGTGCCAGCAGGCCACAGGGTCGTACTGAAGCTTTCTTT.

V is TRBV11-3 and J is TRBJ2-7; 8 nucleotides match TRBD1. CDR3 size: 14 residues. Germline CDR1 SGHNT, CDR2 YENEEA. V trimming: 0 bases; J trimming: 3 bases; junction bases outside the gene matches: 1. CDR3 sequence: CASSLEGTGYEQYF. The CDR3 region has the DNA TGTGCCAGCAGCTTAGAAGGGACAGGCTACGAGCAGTACTTC.

The rearrangement uses TRBV2 and TRBJ2-7; the D gene is possibly TRBD2 (6 bases). The CDR3 totals 14 residues. Trimming shortened V by 7 bases and J by 3 bases, and 16 bases separated the two germline ends. Per the germline V gene, CDR1 is SNHLY and CDR2 is FYNNEI. The CDR3 region is CASTGDLPVYEQYF. The DNA for the CDR3 is TGTGCCAGCACTGGGGACTTGCCCGTCTACGAGCAGTACTTC.